Listed below are T cell receptor beta chains from one sample, sequenced in a study of post-analysis software for immune sequencing data. A single record per CDR3 protein comes from TCRdb applying MiXCR to the PCR reads. Of 350,000 to 500,000 distinct CDR3 sequences in the sample, approximately 42% were seen once. Sequencing was carried out using blood. These receptors originate from a girl aged 2-10 years with multiple sclerosis. CDR3s include the opening cysteine and the closing phenylalanine or tryptophan. D genes are given only for firm matches. Clone size, where shown, is once, few, many, or a class for clones that have expanded.

J	size	V	D	DNA	CDR3
TRBJ2-7	-	TRBV28	TRBD1	TGTGCCAGCAGTTTCTACAGGGGAAGCGAGCAGTACTTC	CASSFYRGSEQYF
TRBJ1-2	few	TRBV7-2	-	TGTGCCAGCAGCTTGAGGGAGATCACTAGCGACTACACCTTC	CASSLREITSDYTF
TRBJ2-7	many	TRBV11-2	TRBD2	TGTGCCAGCAGCTTAACCCTAGCGGGAGGTCATAGGGTCCACGAGCAGTACTTC	CASSLTLAGGHRVHEQYF
TRBJ2-1	-	TRBV12-3/TRBV12-4	-	TGTGCCAGCCGCCGGGTTCGATTCCGCCGTGGTTTCGATGTTGAGCAGTTCTTC	CASRRVRFRRGFDVEQFF
TRBJ1-2	few	TRBV20-1	-	TGCAGTGCTTTTAATCAAGGCTACACCTTC	CSAFNQGYTF
TRBJ1-4	-	TRBV20-1	TRBD1	TGCAGTGCTAGCCCAGGGGGCTTTACCCCTAATGAAAAACTGTTTTTT	CSASPGGFTPNEKLFF
TRBJ1-1	-	TRBV5-1	-	TGCGCCAGCAGCGGGCGGGACCGTTCGTGGGAGAACACTGAAGCTTTCTTT	CASSGRDRSWENTEAFF
TRBJ2-1	once	TRBV29-1	-	TGCAGCGTTGAAGCCCTAGAGACCTACAATGAGCAGTTCTTC	CSVEALETYNEQFF
TRBJ2-5	-	TRBV7-3	TRBD1	TGTGCCAGCAGCCTAACAGGGGGAATGGAAGAGACCCAGTACTTC	CASSLTGGMEETQYF
TRBJ2-2	few	TRBV5-1	-	TGCGCCAGCAGCTTGCGTGACCCCTCCGCCGGGGAGCTGTTTTTT	CASSLRDPSAGELFF
TRBJ2-1	-	TRBV20-1	TRBD2	TGCAGTGCTAGAGGGCTAGCGGGAGCCTCAAATTCATACAATGAGCAGTTCTTC	CSARGLAGASNSYNEQFF
TRBJ1-4	-	TRBV20-1	-	TGCAGTGCTAGGAGGACGGTAAATGAAAAACTGTTTTTT	CSARRTVNEKLFF
TRBJ1-2	-	TRBV2	-	TGTGCCAGCGTGACGGTGTGGACCCTAAACGGTGGCTACACCTTC	CASVTVWTLNGGYTF
TRBJ2-7	-	TRBV6-5	-	TGTGCCAGCAGTTACTCTTTCTATTCGGACGAGCAGTACTTC	CASSYSFYSDEQYF
TRBJ1-2	-	TRBV27	-	TGTGCCAGCCCCGACAGAGACCCTGGCTATGGCTACACCTTC	CASPDRDPGYGYTF
TRBJ2-3	few	TRBV5-1	-	TGCGCCAGCAGCTTGGCCGCGACAGGTGTCCCGGATACGCAGTATTTT	CASSLAATGVPDTQYF
TRBJ2-1	-	TRBV2	TRBD1	TGTGCCAGCAGCGCGGACAGGGTCTACAATGAGCAGTTCTTC	CASSADRVYNEQFF
TRBJ1-1	-	TRBV29-1	-	TGCAGCGGCGCCGGGACGTGGAACACTGAAGCTTTCTTT	CSGAGTWNTEAFF
TRBJ1-5	many	TRBV6-5	-	TGTGCCAGCGGGGGTTTGGGCAATCAGCCCCAGCATTTT	CASGGLGNQPQHF
TRBJ2-3	-	TRBV20-1	TRBD2	TGCAGTGCTAGAGTGGTCGGACTAGCGGGAGTTGCAGATACGCAGTATTTT	CSARVVGLAGVADTQYF
TRBJ1-5	few	TRBV7-8	-	TGTGCCAGCAGCTTAGTGCGGTGGGGCAATCAGCCCCAGCATTTT	CASSLVRWGNQPQHF
TRBJ1-1	-	TRBV28	-	TGTGCCAGCAGGAAGGGGACCACAGGTTACACTGAAGCTTTCTTT	CASRKGTTGYTEAFF
TRBJ1-3	-	TRBV5-1	-	TGCGCCAGCAGCTCCAGGGCGGCTGGAAACACCATATATTTT	CASSSRAAGNTIYF
TRBJ2-3	-	TRBV11-2	TRBD1	TGTGCCACCCAACCCCAGGGGGCAAGAACGCAGTATTTT	CATQPQGARTQYF
TRBJ2-1	-	TRBV27	-	TGTGCCAGCAGTTTTTCAGGGGTATATGGATACAATGAGCAGTTCTTC	CASSFSGVYGYNEQFF
TRBJ2-3	few	TRBV10-3	TRBD2	TGTGCCATCAGTGAGAGGACTAGCGGGACAGATACGCAGTATTTT	CAISERTSGTDTQYF
TRBJ1-2	-	TRBV5-1	-	TGCGCCAGCAGCACCGTACAGAACCCTATAAGCTACACCTTC	CASSTVQNPISYTF
TRBJ2-7	few	TRBV3-1	-	TGTGCCAGCAGCCAAGTGGTAGAGTCGATGAAGCAGTACTTC	CASSQVVESMKQYF
TRBJ2-1	-	TRBV7-3	-	TGTGCCAGCAGCTTAAATGGCAAACAGTTCTTC	CASSLNGKQFF
TRBJ1-4	many	TRBV7-6	TRBD1	TGTGCCAGCAGTCCGGGACAGGGGAATGAAAAACTGTTTTTT	CASSPGQGNEKLFF
TRBJ2-7	-	TRBV7-6	-	TGTGCCAGCAGCTCGTTTGGGGGCCCAAATCCCTACGAGCAGTACTTC	CASSSFGGPNPYEQYF
TRBJ2-3	few	TRBV29-1	-	TGCAGCGTTGTTTACCCTGCTAGCACAGATACGCAGTATTTT	CSVVYPASTDTQYF
TRBJ2-5	-	TRBV5-6	TRBD1	TGTGCCAGCAGTTACCGGGACAGGGGGCCAGAGACCCAGTACTTC	CASSYRDRGPETQYF